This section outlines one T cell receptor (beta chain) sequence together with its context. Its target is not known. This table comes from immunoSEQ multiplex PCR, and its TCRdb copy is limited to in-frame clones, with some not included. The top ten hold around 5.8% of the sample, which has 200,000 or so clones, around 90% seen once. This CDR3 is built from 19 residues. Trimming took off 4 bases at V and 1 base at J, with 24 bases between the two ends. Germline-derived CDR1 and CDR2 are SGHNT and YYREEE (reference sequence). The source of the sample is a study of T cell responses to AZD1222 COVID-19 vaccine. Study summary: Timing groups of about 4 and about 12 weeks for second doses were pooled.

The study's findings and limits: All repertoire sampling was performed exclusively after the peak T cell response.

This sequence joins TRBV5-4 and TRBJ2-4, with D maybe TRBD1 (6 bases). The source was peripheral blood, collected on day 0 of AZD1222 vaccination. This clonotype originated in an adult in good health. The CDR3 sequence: CASSSWGVRGRSAKNIQYF. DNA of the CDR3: TGTGCCAGCAGCAGCTGGGGAGTGAGGGGGAGATCCGCCAAAAACATTCAGTACTTC.